In its sample, the clone carrying this T cell receptor (beta chain) was seen a few times. This entry belongs to a study of T-cell reconstitution after alpha-beta-depleted transplantation in children. Unique molecular identifiers were incorporated during preparation of the TCRbeta library. TCRdb re-called the PCR reads through MiXCR, storing one row per CDR3 protein. This sample has almost 400,000 distinct CDR3 sequences, with about a fifth found just once. CDR1 is LNHNV and CDR2 is YYDKDF in the germline V gene (reference sequence). Trimming pared 3 bases from V and 10 bases from J, leaving 16 bases between. CDR3 size: 14 residues.

This specimen was PBMCs from the stem cell graft donor, taken from the stem cell graft. The gene calls are TRBV15 and TRBJ2-1, with D maybe TRBD1 (6 bases). The sequence was collected from a human donor who donated a stem cell graft to a child with acute myeloid leukemia. The CDR3 DNA is TGTGCCACCAGCAGTGGAACAGGGCGCTACGAGCAGTTCTTC. Amino acids: CATSSGTGRYEQFF. Full variable domain (rest looked up from reference TRBV15 and TRBJ2-1): DAMVIQNPRYQVTQFGKPVTLSCSQTLNHNVMYWYQQKSSQAPKLLFHYYDKDFNNEADTPDNFQSRRPNTSFCFLDIRSPGLGDTAMYLCATSSGTGRYEQFFGPGTRLTVL.